The rows below give T cell receptor beta chains drawn from one sample of a study of T-cell reconstitution after alpha-beta-depleted transplantation in children. Each CDR3 protein is one row after TCRdb ran MiXCR on the PCR reads. The data show 780,000 or so distinct CDR3 sequences, with 16% seen just once and approximately 5% held by the top ten. Sequenced here: PBMCs, mostly from graft donor cells, sampled 360 days after TCRalphabeta/CD19-depleted stem cell transplant. The receptor set was obtained from a male patient younger than 18 who had a stem cell transplant for acute lymphoblastic leukemia, so the T cells may come from the graft donor. Both conserved end residues are part of each CDR3. The size of a clone is reported for some rows only, either as once, few or many, or as a class for expanded clones.

len	abundance	j_gene	v_gene	CDR3aa
15	few	TRBJ1-4	TRBV5-1	CASSSHSGPNEKLFF
22	-	TRBJ2-1	TRBV4-1	CASSQFAARASGFSRSYNEQFF
16	-	TRBJ2-5	TRBV2	CASRRLAGHSQETQYF
18	few	TRBJ2-6	TRBV5-5	CASSPPGRSQPGANVLTF
17	once	TRBJ1-1	TRBV29-1	CSVEAPGQERKNTEAFF
14	-	TRBJ2-5	TRBV9	CASSQGGTGETQYF
13	few	TRBJ2-1	TRBV27	CASRGLLADEQFF
16	few	TRBJ2-1	TRBV7-3	CASSPPVGLGLGEQFF
17	-	TRBJ2-1	TRBV5-1	CASSPTSLPTSYNEQFF
18	many	TRBJ2-2	TRBV6-5	CASSYWGGLGSNTGELFF
13	few	TRBJ2-5	TRBV5-1	CASSLEFRETQYF
12	-	TRBJ1-4	TRBV7-9	CASSFDDEKLFF
15	few	TRBJ2-4	TRBV5-8	CASPKDRVAKNIQYF
15	many	TRBJ2-1	TRBV2	CASSERRGAGDEQFF
12	many	TRBJ2-1	TRBV27	CASSGYDNEQFF
18	-	TRBJ2-2	TRBV15	CATSSTGQGDEGTGELFF
16	-	TRBJ2-1	TRBV11-3	CASSALEGGLVGEQFF
21	few	TRBJ2-5	TRBV5-1	CASSPSPARGRDLLYQETQYF
13	-	TRBJ2-1	TRBV10-3	CATHGLVGNEQFF
16	-	TRBJ2-3	TRBV7-8	CASSPTGTSGTDTQYF
14	-	TRBJ2-1	TRBV3-1	CASSQSIGNNEQFF
13	once	TRBJ2-3	TRBV29-1	CSVIAGGADTQYF